One and the same sample provided the 10 T cell receptor beta chains below, sequenced in a study of cytomegalovirus exposure and HLA in healthy donors. 13 Jbeta primers and 60 Vbeta primers were used for the PCR. Profiled with immunoSEQ multiplex PCR; TCRdb holds only in-frame clones, not every one. This specimen shows about 140,000 clones; the ten leading clones hold 2.2%. The sequenced sample consisted of PBMCs. The source of these receptors is a woman younger than 30 in good health and CMV-seronegative.

The chain employs TRBV19 and TRBJ1-5, with 9 bases lining up with TRBD1. CDR1 is LNHDA, CDR2 SQIVND, per germline (reference sequence). The CDR3 is 14 residues long. V gave up 9 bases and J gave up 6 bases; unmatched junction bases: 9. The CDR3 loop is CASWEQGAAQPQHF. The CDR3 DNA reads TGTGCCAGCTGGGAACAGGGGGCCGCTCAGCCCCAGCATTTT.

The chain employs TRBV7-3 and TRBJ2-2, with D perhaps TRBD1 (6 bases). Germline-derived CDR1 and CDR2 are SGHTA and FQGTGA. Trimming left V 5 bases short and J 1 base short, with 8 bases between. The CDR3 sequence is 14 residues long. Here the CDR3 DNA reads TGTGCCAGCAGCCCGACAGGGAACACCGGGGAGCTGTTTTTT. It specifies CASSPTGNTGELFF. Full variable domain (missing parts from reference TRBV7-3 and TRBJ2-2): GAGVSQTPSNKVTEKGKYVELRCDPISGHTALYWYRQSLGQGPEFLIYFQGTGAADDSGLPNDRFFAVRPEGSVSTLKIQRTERGDSAVYLCASSPTGNTGELFFGEGSRLTVL.

This chain uses TRBV11-2 with TRBJ2-5; a weak D match, TRBD1 (6 bases). Germline V gene lookup returns CDR1 SGHAT and CDR2 FQNNGV. Trimming took off 5 bases at V and 3 bases at J, with 16 bases between the two ends. The CDR3 contains 15 residues. The CDR3 DNA reads TGTGCCAGCAGCCAAACAGCGGCAGGGGAAGAGACCCAGTACTTC. Translation gives CASSQTAAGEETQYF. Complete variable domain (other parts from reference TRBV11-2 and TRBJ2-5): EAGVAQSPRYKIIEKRQSVAFWCNPISGHATLYWYQQILGQGPKLLIQFQNNGVVDDSQLPKDRFSAERLKGVDSTLKIQPAKLEDSAVYLCASSQTAAGEETQYFGPGTRLLVL.

As DNA, the CDR3 is TGTGCCAGCAGCCCCCTGACAGAGTGGGACACCTTC. Translated, it gives CASSPLTEWDTF. The J gene is TRBJ1-2, the V gene TRBV9; D is perhaps TRBD1 (5 bases). Germline CDR1 is SGDLS and CDR2 is YYNGEE. Trimming left V 4 bases short and J 12 bases short, with 16 bases between. This CDR3 region has 12 residues.

The chain recombines TRBV6-4 with TRBJ2-1; 8 bases agree with TRBD2. There are 15 residues in the CDR3. CDR1 and CDR2 (germline): MRHNA, SNTAGT. V gave up 3 bases and J gave up 0 bases; unmatched junction bases: 1. The CDR3 DNA reads as TGTGCCAGCAGTGAGCTAGCGGGCTCCTACAATGAGCAGTTCTTC. It is translated as CASSELAGSYNEQFF.

The J gene is TRBJ2-1, the V gene TRBV11-3, with 8 bases fitting TRBD2. Germline V gene lookup returns CDR1 SGHNT and CDR2 YENEEA. This CDR3 spans 14 amino acids. V shed 8 bases and J 8 bases; nucleotides not matched to a gene: 11. CDR3 protein: CASGGGPGSYEQFF. The CDR3 DNA is TGTGCCAGCGGCGGGGGGCCAGGGAGCTATGAGCAGTTCTTC. The entire variable domain, with the rest obtained from reference TRBV11-3 and TRBJ2-1, is as follows: EAGVVQSPRYKIIEKKQPVAFWCNPISGHNTLYWYLQNLGQGPELLIRYENEEAVDDSQLPKDRFSAERLKGVDSTLKIQPAELGDSAVYLCASGGGPGSYEQFFGPGTRLTVL.

The chain is built from TRBV6-6 and TRBJ1-2; weak D call: TRBD1 (5 bases). The CDR3 consists of 14 residues. Germline CDR1 reads MNHNY; CDR2 reads SVGAGI (reference sequence). V lost 5 bases to trimming and J lost 5 bases, with 15 bases between them. DNA for the CDR3: TGTGCCAGCAGTCCTTCTCGCGACAGTTATGGCTACACCTTC. This translates into CASSPSRDSYGYTF.

This chain links TRBV9 with TRBJ1-4; D ambiguous. The CDR3 totals 15 residues. V gave up 0 bases and J gave up 8 bases, with 14 bases separating them. Germline assignment: CDR1 SGDLS and CDR2 YYNGEE. The CDR3 nucleotides read TGTGCCAGCAGCGTAGTAGGCCTCCCCGGGGAAAAACTGTTTTTT. Protein sequence: CASSVVGLPGEKLFF.

CDR3 coding DNA: TGTGCCAGCAGCGTAGAGGGGCAGGGGAATGAGCAGTTCTTC. Residues: CASSVEGQGNEQFF. V is TRBV9 and J is TRBJ2-1, with D maybe TRBD1 (6 bases). CDR3 length: 14 residues. Germline CDR1 reads SGDLS; CDR2 reads YYNGEE. With 0 bases removed from V and 7 bases from J, the gap between germline ends came to 11 bases.

The V call is TRBV7-9, the J call TRBJ2-7; TRBD1 matches 8 bases. V trimming: 8 bases; J trimming: 2 bases; junction bases outside the gene matches: 8. The CDR3 contains 14 residues. In germline, CDR1 is SEHNR, CDR2 FQNEAQ (reference sequence). CDR3 sequence: CASQDKDRAYEQYF. The CDR3, as DNA: TGTGCCAGCCAGGATAAGGACAGGGCCTACGAGCAGTACTTC.